The present T cell receptor beta chain was sequenced within a study of blood T cell repertoires in COVID-19. Study members were between roughly 18 and 100 years old and lived in 25 or so US regions. Allocation to cohorts depended on clinical history reported by the participants. In the original workflow: Nucleated cell counts were estimated from reference gene primer amplification. Profiling relied on immunoSEQ multiplex PCR, and the TCRdb table lists in-frame clones only, not all of them. V and J calls and clone size are copied from that table; D and trimming were computed from the DNA. Of fewer than 350,000 clones listed, 88% are singletons. Germline V gives CDR1 KGHSH, CDR2 LQKENI. The V segment lost 3 bases and the J segment 7 bases; nucleotides outside the gene matches: 5. This CDR3 region has 15 residues. This clone has a handful of counts.

Sequencing used PBMCs or T cells enriched from blood (not recorded which). This TCR was recovered from a woman under 40 who had recovered from COVID-19. The chain recombines TRBV18 with TRBJ2-7; 14 bases fit TRBD2. The CDR3 DNA follows: TGTGCCAGCTCACCGCGGGGACTAGCGGGAGATGAGCAGTACTTC. This translates into CASSPRGLAGDEQYF.